One and the same sample provided the 2 T cell receptor beta chains below, sequenced in a study of blood T cell repertoires in COVID-19. TCRdb keeps only in-frame clones here, not all; method: immunoSEQ multiplex PCR. The repertoire consists of more than 300,000 clones, with approximately 90% occurring once and the leading ten covering 0.9% to 1.5%. Specimen: PBMCs or T cells enriched from blood (not recorded which). Receptors originate from a woman between 18 and 30 years old who had recovered from COVID-19.

The rearrangement links TRBV3-1 (or the pseudogene TRBV3-2) to TRBJ2-7; unclear D gene. Trimming pared 3 bases from V and 7 bases from J, leaving 7 bases between. The CDR3 is 11 residues long. In germline, CDR1 is LGHDT, CDR2 YNNKEL (reference sequence). In nucleotides, the CDR3 is TGTGCCAGCAGCCATTATCCTGAGCAGTACTTC. Its protein is CASSHYPEQYF.

CDR3 residues: CASSLRGGLNTEAFF. The CDR3 region has the DNA TGTGCCAGCAGTTTGAGGGGGGGCTTGAACACTGAAGCTTTCTTT. The V call is TRBV27, the J call TRBJ1-1; D may be TRBD1 (6 bases). Between the trimmed V and J ends, which lost 3 bases and 0 bases, there was a span of 11 bases. The CDR3 is made up of 15 amino acids. Germline V gives CDR1 MNHEY, CDR2 SMNVEV (reference sequence).